The 8 T cell receptor beta chains below all came from one sample that was sequenced in a study of technical replicates of blood from several donors. Repertoires were generated with immunoSEQ multiplex PCR, while TCRdb's copy carries only in-frame clones and drops some. Here the sample spans tens of thousands of clones, more than 75% being singletons. Sequenced input: PBMCs. Receptor source: a human donor in good health. Some clones in this sample may be carry-over from other donors' samples.

The rearrangement joins TRBV5-8 to TRBJ2-7; possibly TRBD1 for D (8 bases). Germline lookup yields CDR1 SGHTS and CDR2 YDEGEE. The V and J ends lost 4 bases and 2 bases respectively, with 13 bases between them. This CDR3 has 14 residues. The CDR3 DNA is TGTGCCAGCAGCGGGGGGGACAGGCCCTACGAGCAGTACTTC. Its translation is CASSGGDRPYEQYF.

This chain connects TRBV30 to TRBJ1-1, with no clear D. Germline CDR1 is GTSNPN and CDR2 is SVGIG (reference sequence). There are 13 residues in the CDR3. V lost 4 bases, J lost 8 bases, and 17 bases lay in between. CDR3 sequence: CAWTAARGTEAFF. DNA for the CDR3: TGTGCCTGGACCGCGGCCCGGGGAACCGAAGCTTTCTTT.

Only one count was recorded for this clone. CDR3 sequence reads: CASQNTAYEQYF. The CDR3 nucleotides are TGTGCCAGCCAAAACACAGCTTACGAGCAGTACTTC. V is TRBV7-9 and J is TRBJ2-7; no firm D call. CDR3 size: 12 residues. V lost 8 bases and J 4 bases, leaving 12 bases between the germline ends. The germline CDR1 and CDR2 sequences are SEHNR and FQNEAQ (reference sequence).

V gene TRBV10-3 combines with J gene TRBJ2-3, with TRBD2 matching over 8 bases. J was trimmed by 1 base and V by 11 bases; bases with no gene match: 14. Germline CDR1 and CDR2: ENHRY and SYGVKD. This CDR3 region has 16 residues. CDR3 protein: CASRSSAGGGTDTQYF. DNA of the CDR3: TGTGCCTCCCGGTCGAGTGCGGGAGGTGGCACAGATACGCAGTATTTT.

The V call is TRBV7-9, the J call TRBJ2-6; possibly TRBD2 for D (6 bases). Trimming pared 1 base from V and 0 bases from J, leaving 16 bases between. Germline V gene data show CDR1 as SEHNR and CDR2 as FQNEAQ (reference sequence). This CDR3 region has 19 residues. CDR3 residues: CASSLVSWRALSGANVLTF. DNA of the CDR3: TGTGCCAGCAGCTTAGTTTCGTGGAGGGCGCTCTCTGGGGCCAACGTCCTGACTTTC.

J is TRBJ1-4 and V is TRBV15; D is unresolved. Germline loops: CDR1 LNHNV, CDR2 YYDKDF (reference sequence). This CDR3 contains 14 residues. V lost 2 bases and J lost 5, with 9 bases in between. The CDR3 spells CATSRFRSNEKLFF. CDR3 nucleotide sequence: TGTGCCACCAGCAGATTCCGGTCCAATGAAAAACTGTTTTTT.

V is TRBV9 and J is TRBJ1-3, with D possibly being TRBD1 (6 bases). CDR3 length equals 17 residues. Germline V lookup: CDR1 SGDLS, CDR2 YYNGEE. V lost 4 bases, J lost 1 base, and 18 bases lay in between. The CDR3 loop is CASSRNPSGASGNTIYF. The CDR3 nucleotides are TGTGCCAGCAGCCGAAACCCTTCAGGGGCTTCTGGAAACACCATATATTTT. Combining the CDR3 with reference TRBV9 and TRBJ1-3 gives the whole variable domain DSGVTQTPKHLITATGQRVTLRCSPRSGDLSVYWYQQSLDQGLQFLIQYYNGEERAKGNILERFSAQQFPDLHSELNLSSLELGDSALYFCASSRNPSGASGNTIYFGEGSWLTVV.

The chain recombines TRBV19 with TRBJ2-5; no firm D call. V was pared by 1 base and J by 4 bases, with 10 bases between. Germline loops: CDR1 LNHDA, CDR2 SQIVND (reference sequence). This CDR3 contains 14 residues. CDR3 DNA: TGTGCCAGTAGTATAGGCACAGTAGGAGAGACCCAGTACTTC. Protein product: CASSIGTVGETQYF.